The rows below give T cell receptor beta chains drawn from one sample of a study of blood T cell repertoires in COVID-19. Profiling relied on immunoSEQ multiplex PCR, and the TCRdb table lists in-frame clones only, not all of them. The repertoire includes about 190,000 clones, 84% of them detected once, and approximately 5% sits in the top ten. The source material was peripheral blood. The receptors derive from a woman aged 70-85 years with active or convalescent COVID-19. Each CDR3 is given with its conserved first and last residue. A D gene is named only where the DNA matches it firmly. Clone size is given for some rows only: seen once, a few or many times, or a class if the clone is expanded.

size	V	D	length	J	DNA	CDR3
-	TRBV9	TRBD2	19	TRBJ2-1	TGTGCCAGCAGCGTAGGACGTCGGTTCGGGCTAGCGGGACTGGGTGAGCAGTTCTTC	CASSVGRRFGLAGLGEQFF
-	TRBV20-1	-	10	TRBJ2-3	TGCAGTGTTCAGAGGGATACGCAGTATTTT	CSVQRDTQYF
-	TRBV7-8	-	12	TRBJ2-7	TGTGCCAGCAGCCTCCGAGCGAGCGAGCAGTACTTC	CASSLRASEQYF
-	TRBV28	-	16	TRBJ2-2	TGTGCCAGCAGACAAGGTGACAGACCGAACACCGGGGAGCTGTTTTTT	CASRQGDRPNTGELFF
-	TRBV7-3	-	13	TRBJ2-7	TGTGCCAGCAGCTTAACCGTCCGGGAGGAGCAGTACTTC	CASSLTVREEQYF
-	TRBV5-5	-	12	TRBJ2-1	TGTGCCAGCAGCCGAACATACAATGAGCAGTTCTTC	CASSRTYNEQFF
-	TRBV19	-	14	TRBJ2-7	TGTGCCAGTAGTATATCGGGGGGCGCCGGAGAGCAGTACTTC	CASSISGGAGEQYF
-	TRBV5-4	-	16	TRBJ1-4	TGTGCCAGCAGCTTGATGGGGGCCTCCACTAATGAAAAACTGTTTTTT	CASSLMGASTNEKLFF
-	TRBV11-2	-	13	TRBJ1-1	TGTGCCAGCAGCCCCGTAATTTACACTGAAGCTTTCTTT	CASSPVIYTEAFF
once	TRBV11-2	TRBD2	17	TRBJ2-2	TGTGCCAGCAGCTCCCCTGAGCTAGCGGGACGATCAGGGGAGCTGTTTTTT	CASSSPELAGRSGELFF
-	TRBV7-2	TRBD2	14	TRBJ2-1	TGTGCCAGCAGCTTTAGCGGGGTATACAATGAGCAGTTCTTC	CASSFSGVYNEQFF
-	TRBV25-1	-	13	TRBJ1-2	TGTGCCAGCAGTGAAACAGGGTACTATGGCTACACCTTC	CASSETGYYGYTF
many	TRBV6-5	TRBD1	15	TRBJ1-5	TGTGCCAGCAGGGTTACAGGGGCTAGCAATCAGCCCCAGCATTTT	CASRVTGASNQPQHF
-	TRBV9	TRBD2	15	TRBJ2-3	TGTGCCAGCAGCGTTGGCGGGAGGGGCACAGATACGCAGTATTTT	CASSVGGRGTDTQYF
-	TRBV9	TRBD2	15	TRBJ2-7	TGTGCCAGCAGCGTAGCTGGGGGGGGAGCCTACGAGCAGTACTTC	CASSVAGGGAYEQYF
-	TRBV11-2	-	13	TRBJ2-3	TGTGCCAGCAGCTTAGACAGGGAACGTACGCAGTATTTT	CASSLDRERTQYF
-	TRBV27	TRBD2	16	TRBJ2-3	TGTGCCAGCAGCCTCGGACTAGCGGATATCACAGATACGCAGTATTTT	CASSLGLADITDTQYF
-	TRBV14	TRBD1	15	TRBJ2-1	TGTGCCAGCAGTCTCGCCAGGGGGCTTTACAATGAGCAGTTCTTC	CASSLARGLYNEQFF
few	TRBV5-1	TRBD2	15	TRBJ2-2	TGCGCCAGCAGTCCGGGACTAGCAGTGACCGGGGAGCTGTTTTTT	CASSPGLAVTGELFF
-	TRBV2	TRBD1	15	TRBJ2-5	TGTGCCAGCAGGGACCGGGACAGGAAACAAGAGACCCAGTACTTC	CASRDRDRKQETQYF
-	TRBV7-8	TRBD1	13	TRBJ1-1	TGTGCCAGCAGCACTAGGACAGGGACTGAAGCTTTCTTT	CASSTRTGTEAFF
-	TRBV5-1	TRBD1	15	TRBJ2-1	TGCGCCAGCAGCTTGGGACAGGGGAACCTCAATGAGCAGTTCTTC	CASSLGQGNLNEQFF
-	TRBV30	TRBD1	14	TRBJ2-3	TGTGCCTGGAGTCGGGACAGGGTGACAGATACGCAGTATTTT	CAWSRDRVTDTQYF
-	TRBV28	TRBD2	15	TRBJ2-3	TGTGCCAGCAGTTTAGCGGGAGGGGTATCGGATACGCAGTATTTT	CASSLAGGVSDTQYF
-	TRBV28	TRBD2	15	TRBJ2-7	TGTGCCAGCAGTTTACATACTAGCGGGGGCTACGAGCAGTACTTC	CASSLHTSGGYEQYF
many	TRBV18	TRBD1	13	TRBJ1-2	TGTGCCAGCTCACCCGGGACAGAAGGTGGCTACACCTTC	CASSPGTEGGYTF
-	TRBV4-1	-	18	TRBJ2-7	TGCGCCAGCAGCCAAGAAGGTTCCTTTAGCGCCCAATCCTACGAGCAGTACTTC	CASSQEGSFSAQSYEQYF
-	TRBV5-1	TRBD2	15	TRBJ2-1	TGCGCCAGCACCCCGGACGGCGGGAGGAACAATGAGCAGTTCTTC	CASTPDGGRNNEQFF
-	TRBV5-1	TRBD1	14	TRBJ1-6	TGCGCCAGCAGCTCCGACAGGGGGCGGTCACCCCTCCACTTT	CASSSDRGRSPLHF
-	TRBV6-5	TRBD1	15	TRBJ2-5	TGTGCCAGCAGCCTAGACGACAGGGGCTGGGAGACCCAGTACTTC	CASSLDDRGWETQYF
-	TRBV7-9	-	12	TRBJ2-7	TGTGCCAGCAGCTTAATCGGGGGCGAGCAGTACTTC	CASSLIGGEQYF
-	TRBV6-5	TRBD1	14	TRBJ1-5	TGTGCCAGCAAGACAGGGGGCGAGGGACAGCCCCAGCATTTT	CASKTGGEGQPQHF
-	TRBV24-1	TRBD1	15	TRBJ1-5	TGTGCCACCAGTGGGCCGACAGGGGTCAATCAGCCCCAGCATTTT	CATSGPTGVNQPQHF